Following are 2 T cell receptor beta chains from one sample sequenced in a study of cytomegalovirus exposure and HLA in healthy donors. 60 Vbeta and 13 Jbeta primers were used in PCR. Profiling relied on immunoSEQ multiplex PCR, and the TCRdb table lists in-frame clones only, not all of them. In the table there are 150,000 or so clones, about 75% of which are singletons. The source material was PBMCs. Receptors were obtained from a man younger than 35 in good health and CMV-seropositive.

The J gene is TRBJ2-1, the V gene TRBV5-1; TRBD1 matches 7 bases. This CDR3 is built from 14 residues. The V gene end was trimmed by 6 bases and the J gene end by 10 bases; junction bases not matched to a gene: 13. Germline V lookup: CDR1 SGHRS, CDR2 YFSETQ. CDR3 in amino acids: CASTASGGSQEQFF. The CDR3 nucleotides are TGCGCCAGCACTGCTTCAGGGGGATCCCAAGAGCAGTTCTTC.

The CDR3: CSVDTPILRQARAEAFF. The DNA for the CDR3 is TGCAGCGTGGATACTCCGATTTTAAGACAGGCGCGCGCTGAAGCTTTCTTT. V is TRBV29-1 and J is TRBJ1-1; D is perhaps TRBD1 (6 bases). This CDR3 spans 17 amino acids. The germline V and J ends were trimmed by 6 bases and 6 bases, with 29 bases remaining between them. Germline assignment: CDR1 SQVTM and CDR2 ANQGSEA.